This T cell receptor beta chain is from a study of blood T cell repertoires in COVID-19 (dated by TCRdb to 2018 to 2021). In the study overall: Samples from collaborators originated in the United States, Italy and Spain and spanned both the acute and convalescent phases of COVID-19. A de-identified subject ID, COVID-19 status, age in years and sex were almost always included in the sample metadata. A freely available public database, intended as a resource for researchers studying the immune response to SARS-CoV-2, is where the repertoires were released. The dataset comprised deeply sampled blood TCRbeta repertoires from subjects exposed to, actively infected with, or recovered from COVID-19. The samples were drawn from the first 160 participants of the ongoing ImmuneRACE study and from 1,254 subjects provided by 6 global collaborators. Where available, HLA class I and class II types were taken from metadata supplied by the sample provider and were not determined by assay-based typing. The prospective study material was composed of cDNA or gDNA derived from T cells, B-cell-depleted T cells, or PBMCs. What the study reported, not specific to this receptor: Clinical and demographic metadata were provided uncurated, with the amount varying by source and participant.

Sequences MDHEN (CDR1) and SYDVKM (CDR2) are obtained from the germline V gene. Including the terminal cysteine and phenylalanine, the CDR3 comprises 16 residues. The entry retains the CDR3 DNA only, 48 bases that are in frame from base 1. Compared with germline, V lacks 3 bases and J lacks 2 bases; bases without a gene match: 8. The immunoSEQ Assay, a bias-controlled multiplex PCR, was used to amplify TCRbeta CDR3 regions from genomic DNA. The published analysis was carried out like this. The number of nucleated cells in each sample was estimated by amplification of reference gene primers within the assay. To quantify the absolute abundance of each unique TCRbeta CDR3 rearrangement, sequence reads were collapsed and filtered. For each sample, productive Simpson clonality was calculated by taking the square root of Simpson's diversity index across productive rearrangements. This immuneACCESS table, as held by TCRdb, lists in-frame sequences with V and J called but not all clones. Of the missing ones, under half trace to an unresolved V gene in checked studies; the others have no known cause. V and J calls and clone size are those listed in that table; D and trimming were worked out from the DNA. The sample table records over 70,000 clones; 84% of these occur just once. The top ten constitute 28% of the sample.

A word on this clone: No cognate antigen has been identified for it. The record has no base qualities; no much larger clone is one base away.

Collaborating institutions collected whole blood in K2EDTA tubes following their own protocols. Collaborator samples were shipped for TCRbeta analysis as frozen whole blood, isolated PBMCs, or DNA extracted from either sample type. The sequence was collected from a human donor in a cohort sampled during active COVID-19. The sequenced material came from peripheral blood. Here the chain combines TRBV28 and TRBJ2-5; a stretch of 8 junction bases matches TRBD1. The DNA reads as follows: TGTGCCAGCAGTTTCCCCCTCGACAGGGGTCAAGAGACCCAGTACTTC. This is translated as CASSFPLDRGQETQYF.